Shown below are 25 T cell receptor beta chains from a single sample sequenced in a study of T cell repertoires in cytomegalovirus infection (dated by TCRdb to about 2019). The sample's treatment or condition label is to be understood as: in vitro stimulation with specific CMV peptide epitopes to enrich CMV-specific T cells. Their antigens remain unidentified. TCRdb names Illumina HiSeq 1500 as the instrument used. The raw public data were reprocessed by TCRdb itself: fastp quality trimming at Q25, MiXCR clonotype calling, in-frame beta chains only. Records with the same CDR3 protein are collapsed into one entry carrying the most frequent genes and DNA. The table for this sample lists 700,000 to 950,000 distinct CDR3 sequences; approximately 29% of them were counted only once. The top ten clones comprise 12% of the sample. The sequencing here drew on cultured CD8+ T cells from PBMCs, taken from culture after CMV antigen stimulation. The receptors shown here come from a human donor in good health (CMV status not recorded). Some clones in this sample may be carry-over from other donors' samples.

V usage is TRBV7-9 and J usage is TRBJ1-4; D gene ambiguous. There are 14 residues in the CDR3. The V and J ends lost 6 bases and 5 bases respectively, with 13 bases between them. Germline CDR1 and CDR2: SEHNR and FQNEAQ (reference sequence). This chain's CDR3 is CASRPQVGNEKLFF. The CDR3 nucleotides are TGTGCCAGCAGGCCTCAGGTTGGAAATGAAAAACTGTTTTTT.

This clonotype came up many times. The chain links TRBV27 to TRBJ2-6; D is undetermined. V was pared by 6 bases and J by 0 bases, with 12 bases between. Germline CDR1 is MNHEY and CDR2 is SMNVEV (reference sequence). The CDR3 loop spans 16 amino acids. The CDR3 region has the DNA TGTGCCAGCAGCCGGTCAGCAAACTCTGGGGCCAACGTCCTGACTTTC. Encoded protein: CASSRSANSGANVLTF.

The V gene is TRBV27, the J gene TRBJ1-6; TRBD1 might be the D (5 bases). Trimming shortened V by 9 bases and J by 7 bases, and 16 bases separated the two germline ends. The CDR3 runs to 14 residues. Germline loops: CDR1 MNHEY, CDR2 SMNVEV (reference sequence). CDR3 nucleotides: TGTGCCAGTTCGACAGAGTATGGAAATTCACCCCTCCACTTT. Translated, it gives CASSTEYGNSPLHF.

This clonotype has at least ten counts. The chain combines TRBV7-6 with TRBJ2-1; 7 positions agree with TRBD2. The germline V gene encodes CDR1 SGHVS and CDR2 FNYEAQ. Trimming at V came to 5 bases and at J to 9 bases, leaving 4 bases not matched to a gene. This CDR3 is 12 amino acids long. The CDR3 DNA is TGTGCCAGCAGCCCAGCGGGATCTGAGCAGTTCTTC. Translation: CASSPAGSEQFF.

Many counts were recorded for this clonotype. The chain recombines TRBV7-2 with TRBJ2-1, with 7 nucleotides matching TRBD2. V shed 4 bases and J 2 bases; nucleotides not matched to a gene: 8. Germline V gene sequence: CDR1 SGHTA, CDR2 FQGNSA. This CDR3 is 16 amino acids long. The CDR3 protein is CASSSLGGGPYNEQFF. The CDR3 coding sequence is TGTGCCAGCAGCTCCCTAGGCGGGGGACCCTACAATGAGCAGTTCTTC.

This clonotype was detected only a few times. In DNA, the CDR3 is TGTGCCAGCAGAGGGAGGGTTACTAGCAATCAGCCCCAGCATTTT. It encodes CASRGRVTSNQPQHF. The chain has TRBV6-1 and TRBJ1-5; no clear D gene. CDR1 is MNHNS and CDR2 is SASEGT in the germline V gene. CDR3 length: 15 residues. With 6 bases removed from V and 0 bases from J, the gap between germline ends came to 12 bases.

The V call is TRBV4-1, the J call TRBJ2-2; no firm D call. The CDR3 totals 14 residues. Trimming left V 4 bases short and J 4 bases short, with 10 bases between. CDR1 and CDR2 (germline): MGHRA, YSYEKL. CDR3 loop: CASSPSAGTGELFF. The CDR3 coding sequence is TGCGCCAGCAGCCCATCTGCCGGCACCGGGGAGCTGTTTTTT.

This clonotype was seen only a few times. The chain joins TRBV6-5 to TRBJ1-1; TRBD1 is a possible D gene (5 bases). V lost 6 bases and J lost 2, with 10 bases in between. The germline CDR1 and CDR2 sequences are MNHEY and SVGAGI. The CDR3 sequence is 13 residues long. Here the CDR3 reads CASRLGTNTEAFF. In DNA form, the CDR3 reads TGTGCCAGCAGACTCGGGACCAACACTGAAGCTTTCTTT.

J is TRBJ2-5 and V is TRBV7-6; D unclear. V was shortened by 4 bases and J by 2 bases, with 11 bases between the two germline ends. CDR1 SGHVS and CDR2 FNYEAQ come from the germline V gene. The CDR3 has 14 amino acids. The CDR3 region is CASSSLEEQETQYF. The CDR3 region has the DNA TGTGCCAGCAGCTCTCTAGAGGAACAAGAGACCCAGTACTTC.

The chain recombines TRBV6-1 with TRBJ2-7; 8 bases line up with TRBD1. CDR1 is MNHNS, CDR2 SASEGT, per germline. The CDR3 loop spans 14 amino acids. V was clipped by 5 bases and J by 6 bases; unmatched bases: 9. The CDR3 here is CASSPRDRPSEQYV. CDR3 coding DNA: TGTGCCAGCAGTCCTCGGGACAGGCCCAGCGAGCAGTACGTC.

The chain joins TRBV5-1 to TRBJ1-1; D gene ambiguous. The ends were cut back, 1 base at V and 3 bases at J, with 13 bases in the middle. The CDR3 covers 15 residues. CDR1 and CDR2 (germline): SGHRS, YFSETQ. CDR3 in amino acids: CASSLHPSEDTEAFF. In DNA, the CDR3 is TGCGCCAGCAGCTTGCATCCCTCGGAGGACACTGAAGCTTTCTTT.

The chain couples TRBV3-1 to TRBJ2-3; D is unclear. V was trimmed by 1 base and J by 0 bases, leaving 8 bases between them. The germline V gene has CDR1 LGHDT and CDR2 YNNKEL (reference sequence). This CDR3 comprises 15 residues. The CDR3 loop reads CASSQVAASTDTQYF. CDR3 bases: TGTGCCAGCAGCCAAGTGGCCGCTAGCACAGATACGCAGTATTTT.

V and J are TRBV11-2 and TRBJ2-1; 9 bases are shared with TRBD1. Unmatched junction bases numbered 7, after V lost 5 bases and J lost 5 bases. CDR3 length: 15 residues. CDR1 SGHAT and CDR2 FQNNGV come from the germline V gene. CDR3 in DNA: TGTGCCAGCAGCGGAACAGGGGGCGCCCACAATGAGCAGTTCTTC. Residues: CASSGTGGAHNEQFF.

The genes are TRBV13 and TRBJ1-4, with D possibly TRBD1 on 5 matching bases. This CDR3 is 15 amino acids long. Trimming pared 7 bases from V and 4 bases from J, leaving 16 bases between. Germline loops: CDR1 PRHDT, CDR2 FYEKMQ (reference sequence). CDR3 residues: CASTTRGRFNEKLFF. CDR3 nucleotides: TGTGCCAGCACCACCCGGGGCAGATTTAATGAAAAACTGTTTTTT.

This clonotype was observed a few times. The genes are TRBV6-5 and TRBJ1-5, with 7 bases matching TRBD1. There are 17 residues in the CDR3. The V and J ends lost 0 bases and 1 base, in that order; junction bases with no gene match: 6. Germline V gene lookup returns CDR1 MNHEY and CDR2 SVGAGI. The CDR3 region is CASSYSHPTGSNQPQHF. In DNA form, the CDR3 reads TGTGCCAGCAGTTACTCGCATCCGACAGGGAGCAATCAGCCCCAGCATTTT.

V gene TRBV7-6 combines with J gene TRBJ2-7, with D perhaps matching TRBD2 (7 bases). Germline CDR1 reads SGHVS; CDR2 reads FNYEAQ. V was clipped by 2 bases and J by 5 bases, with 13 bases between them. This CDR3 has 14 residues. DNA for the CDR3: TGTGCCAGCAGCTTACCGGCGGGGGCTAACGAGCAGTACTTC. As protein: CASSLPAGANEQYF. The full variable domain, in which reference TRBV7-6 and TRBJ2-7 provide the parts outside the CDR3, is GAGVSQSPRYKVTKRGQDVALRCDPISGHVSLYWYRQALGQGPEFLTYFNYEAQQDKSGLPNDRFSAERPEGSISTLTIQRTEQRDSAMYRCASSLPAGANEQYFGPGTRLTVT.

This chain connects TRBV7-6 to TRBJ2-1; the D is unclear. The CDR3 contains 15 residues. Trimming cost V 4 bases and J 5 bases, with 15 bases left between them. The germline V gene has CDR1 SGHVS and CDR2 FNYEAQ. The CDR3 bases are TGTGCCAGCAGCTCTTCATCGTCCCCCCACAATGAGCAGTTCTTC. It specifies CASSSSSSPHNEQFF.

V usage is TRBV28 and J usage is TRBJ1-2; D is perhaps TRBD1 (5 bases). This CDR3 has 12 amino acids. Per germline, CDR1 MDHEN and CDR2 SYDVKM. V was clipped by 4 bases and J by 9 bases, with 12 bases between them. CDR3 region: CASSSPPGSYTF. CDR3 coding DNA: TGTGCCAGCAGTTCCCCCCCAGGGAGCTACACCTTC.

This clonotype turned up a few times. This sequence joins TRBV7-9 and TRBJ2-1; tentatively, D is TRBD2 (7 bases). Germline CDR1 and CDR2: SEHNR and FQNEAQ (reference sequence). The V end was cut by 4 bases, the J end by 14 bases, with 15 bases between. The CDR3 has 12 residues. The CDR3 DNA reads as TGTGCCAGCAGCTACGACGGGGGGCGGGAGTTCTTC. Encoded protein: CASSYDGGREFF. Full variable domain (missing parts from reference TRBV7-9 and TRBJ2-1): DTGVSQNPRHKITKRGQNVTFRCDPISEHNRLYWYRQTLGQGPEFLTYFQNEAQLEKSRLLSDRFSAERPKGSFSTLEIQRTEQGDSAMYLCASSYDGGREFFGPGTRLTVL.

J is TRBJ2-3 and V is TRBV2; the match to TRBD2 covers 11 bases. Germline V gene data show CDR1 as SNHLY and CDR2 as FYNNEI. This CDR3 spans 17 amino acids. V lost 4 bases to trimming and J lost 0 bases; unmatched junction nucleotides: 6. Here the CDR3 reads CASSVPSSGGSTDTQYF. In DNA, the CDR3 is TGTGCCAGCAGTGTCCCCTCTAGCGGGGGGAGCACAGATACGCAGTATTTT.

The genes are TRBV10-3 and TRBJ1-3; 7 nucleotides agree with TRBD1. The germline V gene has CDR1 ENHRY and CDR2 SYGVKD. The CDR3 has 16 amino acids. V was pared by 6 bases and J by 4 bases, with 12 bases of the junction left unmatched. The CDR3 bases are TGTGCCATCAGAATCGGGACAGCTTCAGACGGAAACACCATATATTTT. The encoded protein is CAIRIGTASDGNTIYF.

The genes are TRBV7-8 and TRBJ2-5, with 8 bases aligning to TRBD2. From germline, CDR1 is SGHVS and CDR2 FQNEAQ. CDR3 length equals 16 residues. The J segment lost 5 bases and the V segment lost 3 bases, leaving 11 bases of the junction unmatched. The CDR3 DNA reads as TGTGCCAGCAGCTTCCTCGGGAGGGGGGGGCGCGAGACCCAGTACTTC. Translating gives CASSFLGRGGRETQYF.

There are many counts of this clonotype. This rearrangement joins TRBV6-6 to TRBJ1-5; D uncertain. The CDR3 loop spans 16 amino acids. The V and J ends lost 6 bases and 2 bases respectively, with 17 bases between them. Germline-derived CDR1 and CDR2 are MNHNY and SVGAGI (reference sequence). The CDR3 here is CASSRRDGLGNQPQHF. The CDR3 region has the DNA TGTGCCAGCAGCAGGCGTGACGGTCTCGGCAATCAGCCCCAGCATTTT.

This clonotype occurred a few times. The V and J genes are TRBV28 and TRBJ2-7, with 10 bases that match TRBD1. The V segment lost 4 bases and the J segment 5 bases; nucleotides outside the gene matches: 5. This CDR3 is 14 amino acids long. The germline gives CDR1 MDHEN, CDR2 SYDVKM. CDR3 residues: CASSSWTGGNEQYV. For the CDR3, the DNA is TGTGCCAGCAGTTCTTGGACAGGGGGGAACGAGCAGTACGTC.

With regard to this clonotype: A read error likely explains this, since a far larger clone differs by one base. This chain connects TRBV9 to TRBJ1-1; unclear D gene. Trimming pared 0 bases from V and 5 bases from J, leaving 5 bases between. Germline lookup yields CDR1 SGDLS and CDR2 YYNGEE. The CDR3 runs 12 residues. DNA for the CDR3: TGTGCCAGCAGCGTAGTGGGGACTGAAGCTTTCTTT. Translated: CASSVVGTEAFF.